Below, 25 T cell receptor beta chains from the same sample are listed, as sequenced in a study of blood T cell repertoires in COVID-19. Clones were sequenced by immunoSEQ multiplex PCR, and TCRdb holds only the in-frame ones, with some missing. The data show 300,000 to 350,000 clones, with about nine tenths seen just once and about 1.5% held by the top ten. The specimen was peripheral blood. These receptors were obtained from a woman aged 25 to 45 with COVID-19, enrolled during active disease.

The chain is built from TRBV4-3 and TRBJ1-1; TRBD1 aligns across 9 bases. The CDR3 has 14 residues. Unmatched junction bases numbered 7, after V lost 3 bases and J lost 8 bases. Germline V gene data show CDR1 as LGHNA and CDR2 as YSLEER. The CDR3: CASSQEQGAYEAFF. The CDR3 DNA reads as TGCGCCAGCAGCCAGGAACAGGGGGCATACGAAGCTTTCTTT.

V and J are TRBV30 and TRBJ1-1; the D gene is possibly TRBD1 (6 bases). CDR1 and CDR2 from the germline V gene are GTSNPN and SVGIG (reference sequence). The CDR3 spans 15 residues. The V and J ends lost 2 bases and 5 bases respectively, with 18 bases between them. The CDR3 DNA sequence: TGTGCCTGGAGTAAACAGGGCGTAAGAAATACTGAAGCTTTCTTT. It encodes CAWSKQGVRNTEAFF.

V is TRBV7-6 and J is TRBJ2-2; 7 nucleotides align to TRBD1. Losses at the gene ends were 3 bases for V and 4 bases for J; bases not matched to a gene: 8. The germline CDR1 and CDR2 sequences are SGHVS and FNYEAQ. CDR3 length: 16 residues. Written as DNA, the CDR3 is TGTGCCAGCAGCTTCCGGACAGGAAGTAGCACCGGGGAGCTGTTTTTT. Its translation: CASSFRTGSSTGELFF.

In its sample, this clone was seen a few times. The chain uses TRBV3-1 (or the pseudogene TRBV3-2) and TRBJ1-2; 9 nucleotides line up with TRBD1. The CDR3 covers 16 residues. Trimming cost V 3 bases and J 5 bases; bases outside gene matches: 10. Germline loops: CDR1 LGHDT, CDR2 YNNKEL (reference sequence). The CDR3 sequence: CASSHSGTGTGYGYTF. The CDR3 DNA follows: TGTGCCAGCAGCCACTCCGGGACAGGGACGGGGTATGGCTACACCTTC.

V and J are TRBV6-5 and TRBJ2-7; the D gene is possibly TRBD2 (7 bases). This CDR3 has 12 residues. The V end lost 7 bases, the J end lost 7 bases, and 14 bases lay between the germline ends. Germline loops: CDR1 MNHEY, CDR2 SVGAGI. The CDR3 reads CASIGGRGEQYV. The CDR3 DNA reads as TGTGCCAGCATCGGAGGGAGGGGGGAGCAGTACGTC.

This clone was seen only once. This chain connects TRBV4-3 to TRBJ1-4; D unresolved. CDR3 length: 15 residues. V was pared by 7 bases and J by 0 bases, with 12 bases between. Germline V CDR1 and CDR2: LGHNA, YSLEER. CDR3 DNA sequence: TGCGCCAGCAAAGAAACAGTAGCAACTAATGAAAAACTGTTTTTT. Translating it yields CASKETVATNEKLFF.

The CDR3 loop is CASSSRGMTATEAFF. The CDR3 DNA follows: TGTGCCAGCAGCTCGCGGGGAATGACCGCCACTGAAGCTTTCTTT. This chain links TRBV7-9 with TRBJ1-1, with D unresolved. The length of the CDR3 is 15 residues. CDR1 is SEHNR and CDR2 is FQNEAQ in the germline V gene (reference sequence). V was cut by 4 bases and J by 4 bases, with 16 bases left in between.

This clone was recorded once. The chain uses TRBV7-3 and TRBJ2-3, with TRBD1 matching 7 bases. Per the germline V gene, CDR1 is SGHTA and CDR2 is FQGTGA. The CDR3 contains 16 residues. V dropped 5 bases and J dropped 3; count of bases not matched to a gene: 11. CDR3 in DNA: TGTGCCAGCAGCCTCGACAGGGCCCTAGGTACAGATACGCAGTATTTT. Its translation: CASSLDRALGTDTQYF.

The chain uses TRBV16 and TRBJ1-5; the match to TRBD1 covers 8 bases. Germline V gene data show CDR1 as KGHSY and CDR2 as FQNENV. The J segment lost 7 bases and the V segment lost 2 bases, leaving 1 base of the junction unmatched. CDR3 length: 13 amino acids. The CDR3 DNA is TGTGCCAGCAGCCAACAGGGGGCCCAGCCCCAGCATTTT. Protein sequence: CASSQQGAQPQHF.

This chain uses TRBV4-2 with TRBJ1-2; TRBD1 might be the D (6 bases). Trimming took off 4 bases at V and 4 bases at J, with 16 bases between the two ends. The length of the CDR3 is 15 residues. In germline, CDR1 is LGHNA, CDR2 YNFKEQ. In DNA form, the CDR3 reads TGTGCCAGCAGCCCCCGCGGGGGGCCAGGCTATGGCTACACCTTC. Protein product: CASSPRGGPGYGYTF.

The chain links TRBV25-1 to TRBJ2-2; 11 nucleotides match TRBD2. Germline assignment: CDR1 MGHDK and CDR2 SYGVNS. After removal of 4 bases from V and 5 bases from J, the junction contained 3 bases not matched to a gene. The CDR3 has 15 residues. Here the CDR3 reads CASSVLAGGTGELFF. For the CDR3, the DNA is TGTGCCAGCAGTGTCCTAGCGGGGGGAACCGGGGAGCTGTTTTTT. Combining the CDR3 with reference TRBV25-1 and TRBJ2-2 gives the whole variable domain EADIYQTPRYLVIGTGKKITLECSQTMGHDKMYWYQQDPGMELHLIHYSYGVNSTEKGDLSSESTVSRIRTEHFPLTLESARPSHTSQYLCASSVLAGGTGELFFGEGSRLTVL.

The genes are TRBV7-2 and TRBJ2-5; tentative D call: TRBD1 (6 bases). This CDR3 spans 13 amino acids. Trimming left V 4 bases short and J 1 base short, with 7 bases between. Looked up from germline, CDR1 is SGHTA and CDR2 is FQGNSA. The CDR3 DNA reads TGTGCCAGCAGCTACAGGGTCCAAGAGACCCAGTACTTC. This encodes CASSYRVQETQYF.

V is TRBV4-1 and J is TRBJ1-1, with 8 bases identical to TRBD1. The CDR3 sequence is 14 residues long. Germline CDR1 and CDR2: MGHRA and YSYEKL. V trimming: 6 bases; J trimming: 1 base; junction bases outside the gene matches: 4. The CDR3 DNA is TGCGCCAGCAGTAGACAGGGGACGAACACTGAAGCTTTCTTT. Protein sequence: CASSRQGTNTEAFF.

This clone came up a few times. The CDR3 DNA is TGTGCCAGCAGCGACAGGGAGGGTCAGCCCCAGCATTTT. This sequence encodes CASSDREGQPQHF. The rearrangement links TRBV6-4 to TRBJ1-5; 7 bases are shared with TRBD1. Germline CDR1 and CDR2: MRHNA and SNTAGT. J was trimmed by 6 bases and V by 6 bases; bases with no gene match: 5. The CDR3 spans 13 residues.

This chain connects TRBV6-5 to TRBJ1-1; D is undetermined. Trimming shortened V by 11 bases and J by 1 base, and 17 bases separated the two germline ends. Germline V gene sequence: CDR1 MNHEY, CDR2 SVGAGI. The CDR3 consists of 14 residues. CDR3 sequence (DNA): TGTGCCTACACCCACAGCGGAGAGAACACTGAAGCTTTCTTT. This translates into CAYTHSGENTEAFF.

The chain links TRBV7-2 to TRBJ1-5, with TRBD1 as a possible D gene (6 bases). Trimming stripped 5 bases from V and 6 bases from J, with 17 bases between. Per the germline V gene, CDR1 is SGHTA and CDR2 is FQGNSA. This CDR3 has 15 residues. CDR3 loop: CASSPTRTAIQPQHF. CDR3 DNA sequence: TGTGCCAGCAGCCCTACTCGGACAGCTATTCAGCCCCAGCATTTT. The full variable domain, its missing parts supplied by reference TRBV7-2 and TRBJ1-5, is GAGVSQSPSNKVTEKGKDVELRCDPISGHTALYWYRQSLGQGLEFLIYFQGNSAPDKSGLPSDRFSAERTGGSVSTLTIQRTQQEDSAVYLCASSPTRTAIQPQHFGDGTRLSIL.

This chain uses TRBV6-5 with TRBJ2-7, with 7 bases that match TRBD2. Germline CDR1 is MNHEY and CDR2 is SVGAGI. This CDR3 spans 12 amino acids. J lost 4 bases, V lost 5 bases, and 2 bases had no gene match. For the CDR3, the DNA is TGTGCCAGCAGTAATAGCGGGTACGAGCAGTACGTC. It codes for CASSNSGYEQYV.

This chain uses TRBV13 with TRBJ1-4, with unresolved D. Germline CDR1 reads PRHDT; CDR2 reads FYEKMQ (reference sequence). The CDR3 has 12 amino acids. Trimming took 2 bases from V and 8 from J, leaving 6 bases between them. CDR3 DNA sequence: TGTGCCAGCAGCTTAACCGGGGAAAAACTGTTTTTT. Encoded protein: CASSLTGEKLFF. The variable domain in full, with the rest retrieved from reference TRBV13 and TRBJ1-4, is AAGVIQSPRHLIKEKRETATLKCYPIPRHDTVYWYQQGPGQDPQFLISFYEKMQSDKGSIPDRFSAQQFSDYHSELNMSSLELGDSALYFCASSLTGEKLFFGSGTQLSVL.

The V gene is TRBV2, the J gene TRBJ1-2; 10 bases agree with TRBD1. The CDR3 sequence is 18 residues long. Per germline, CDR1 SNHLY and CDR2 FYNNEI. V was clipped by 2 bases and J by 0 bases; unmatched bases: 9. This chain's CDR3 is CASSELGGTGETNYGYTF. DNA for the CDR3: TGTGCCAGCAGTGAATTGGGGGGGACAGGGGAGACTAACTATGGCTACACCTTC. The full variable domain, its missing parts supplied by reference TRBV2 and TRBJ1-2, is EPEVTQTPSHQVTQMGQEVILRCVPISNHLYFYWYRQILGQKVEFLVSFYNNEISEKSEIFDDQFSVERPDGSNFTLKIRSTKLEDSAMYFCASSELGGTGETNYGYTFGSGTRLTVV.

This clone has a handful of counts. The gene calls are TRBV4-1 and TRBJ2-3, with D possibly TRBD1 on 5 matching bases. The CDR3 runs 16 residues. Trimming took off 5 bases at V and 2 bases at J, with 17 bases between the two ends. Looked up from germline, CDR1 is MGHRA and CDR2 is YSYEKL. The CDR3 loop is CASSTESRAPTDTQYF. DNA of the CDR3: TGCGCCAGCAGCACAGAGTCCAGGGCCCCCACAGATACGCAGTATTTT.

This clone was observed a few times. This chain uses TRBV10-2 with TRBJ1-3, with a possible D match to TRBD1 (6 bases). The CDR3 covers 16 residues. Germline V lookup: CDR1 WSHSY, CDR2 SAAADI. V was cut by 3 bases and J by 3 bases, with 15 bases left in between. The CDR3 sequence: CASSDGPRGRGNTIYF. The CDR3 region has the DNA TGCGCCAGCAGTGACGGTCCCAGGGGTCGTGGAAACACCATATATTTT.

In DNA form, the CDR3 reads TGTGCCAGCACTTCGCTTAGCGGGGTGCTTGAGCAGTTCTTC. Protein: CASTSLSGVLEQFF. J is TRBJ2-1 and V is TRBV28, with 8 bases lining up with TRBD2. The CDR3 runs 14 residues. CDR1 is MDHEN and CDR2 is SYDVKM in the germline V gene. Trimming removed 7 bases from V and 9 bases from J; junction bases left unmatched: 11.

As DNA, the CDR3 is TGTGCCAGCAGTTACTCATCAGGTTTTGAGCAGTTCTTC. Translated: CASSYSSGFEQFF. This chain uses TRBV6-5 with TRBJ2-1; the D is unclear. V was clipped by 0 bases and J by 9 bases, with 9 bases between them. Germline V CDR1 and CDR2: MNHEY, SVGAGI. The CDR3 runs 13 residues.

This chain connects TRBV27 to TRBJ1-1; 8 bases fit TRBD1. Looked up from germline, CDR1 is MNHEY and CDR2 is SMNVEV (reference sequence). V was clipped by 3 bases and J by 5 bases; unmatched bases: 5. The CDR3 contains 14 residues. The CDR3 nucleotides are TGTGCCAGCAGTTTCCAGGGGGCTCAAACTGAAGCTTTCTTT. It encodes CASSFQGAQTEAFF.

The rearrangement links TRBV27 to TRBJ2-3; 9 positions match TRBD2. Germline trimming cut 6 bases from V and 6 bases from J; bases unmatched to any gene: 10. There are 15 residues in the CDR3. From germline, CDR1 is MNHEY and CDR2 SMNVEV (reference sequence). CDR3 in DNA: TGTGCCAGCAGGGGAGCGCGGGGGGGCGGTGATACGCAGTATTTT. It encodes CASRGARGGGDTQYF.